The 15 T cell receptor beta chains listed next were all sequenced from one sample in a study of T-cell reconstitution after alpha-beta-depleted transplantation in children (dated by TCRdb to about 2016). The treatment or condition label of this sample denotes: allogeneic hematopoietic cell transplantation with graft depleted of TCRalphabeta T cells and CD19 B cells. The method was PCR. TCRdb names Illumina HiSeq 2500 as the instrument used. TCR libraries were prepared with molecular barcoding, using unique molecular identifiers to normalize TCRbeta repertoire quantification. TCRdb trimmed the raw reads at Q25, called clones with MiXCR and kept productive beta chains. Rows matching on CDR3 protein sequence are summarized as one entry with the most common DNA and genes. Counted in this sample were about 870,000 distinct CDR3 sequences; around 15% of them appeared once. Around 5.3% of the sample comes from the top ten.

The material sequenced was PBMCs, mostly from graft donor cells, taken 360 days after TCRalphabeta/CD19-depleted stem cell transplant. Receptors were obtained from a male patient between 5 and 17 years old who had a stem cell transplant for acute lymphoblastic leukemia, so the T cells may come from the graft donor.

This clonotype was counted only a few times. The chain links TRBV12-3 or TRBV12-4 to TRBJ2-7, with D tentatively TRBD1 (6 bases). CDR3 length: 14 amino acids. V lost 5 bases and J 7 bases, leaving 18 bases between the germline ends. The CDR3 loop is CASSPPNRVWEQYF. The CDR3 region has the DNA TGTGCCAGCAGTCCTCCGAACAGGGTTTGGGAGCAGTACTTC.

V gene TRBV10-3 combines with J gene TRBJ1-5; 9 nucleotides line up with TRBD1. Germline lookup yields CDR1 ENHRY and CDR2 SYGVKD. The CDR3 sequence is 15 residues long. V lost 10 bases and J lost 4; bases outside the gene matches: 11. CDR3 amino acids: CATRQDRGDNQPQHF. CDR3 sequence (DNA): TGTGCCACCAGGCAGGACAGGGGCGATAATCAGCCCCAGCATTTT.

This clonotype was seen ten or more times. The J gene is TRBJ2-7, the V gene TRBV27; D remains ambiguous. V was cut by 7 bases and J by 2 bases, with 12 bases left in between. The CDR3 consists of 13 residues. CDR1 and CDR2 (germline): MNHEY, SMNVEV (reference sequence). CDR3 nucleotide sequence: TGTGCCAGCAAGTCCGGGTCACCCTACGAGCAGTACTTC. This codes for CASKSGSPYEQYF.

The rearrangement links TRBV10-3 to TRBJ2-1; TRBD2 is a possible D gene (5 bases). The CDR3 sequence is 14 residues long. Germline lookup yields CDR1 ENHRY and CDR2 SYGVKD. Between the trimmed V and J ends, which lost 6 bases and 4 bases, there was a span of 13 bases. The CDR3 reads CAIRASTQYNEQFF. The CDR3, as DNA: TGTGCCATCAGGGCTAGCACCCAGTACAATGAGCAGTTCTTC.

The rearrangement uses TRBV25-1 and TRBJ1-3; D uncertain. The CDR3 has 15 amino acids. CDR1 and CDR2 from the germline V gene are MGHDK and SYGVNS. The V end lost 2 bases, the J end lost 0 bases, and 8 bases lay between the germline ends. As DNA, the CDR3 is TGTGCCAGCAGTGAAATGATTAGCTCTGGAAACACCATATATTTT. Translated: CASSEMISSGNTIYF.

This sequence joins TRBV28 and TRBJ2-7, with 11 bases identical to TRBD1. V shed 6 bases and J 4 bases; nucleotides not matched to a gene: 5. Germline V CDR1 and CDR2: MDHEN, SYDVKM. This CDR3 comprises 14 residues. CDR3 residues: CASRDRGPIYEQYF. The CDR3, as DNA: TGTGCCAGCAGGGACAGGGGGCCGATTTACGAGCAGTACTTC.

Only a few counts were recorded for this clonotype. CDR3 region: CASSPLEGEQYF. For the CDR3, the DNA is TGTGCCAGCTCACCACTTGAAGGCGAGCAGTACTTC. The genes are TRBV18 and TRBJ2-7; D not resolved. Germline values: CDR1 KGHSH, CDR2 LQKENI. The CDR3 is 12 residues long. V was shortened by 1 base and J by 6 bases, with 7 bases between the two germline ends.

This chain connects TRBV6-1 to TRBJ2-7; D might be TRBD2 (6 bases). Germline V lookup: CDR1 MNHNS, CDR2 SASEGT. Trimming left V 5 bases short and J 5 bases short, with 16 bases between. The CDR3 is made up of 14 amino acids. The CDR3 DNA sequence: TGTGCCAGCAGTCTTGCGGGAAGAGAGGACGAGCAGTACTTC. It codes for CASSLAGREDEQYF.

This chain connects TRBV19 to TRBJ1-5; D is unresolved. V was trimmed by 5 bases and J by 4 bases, leaving 9 bases between them. Germline V lookup: CDR1 LNHDA, CDR2 SQIVND (reference sequence). This CDR3 is 13 amino acids long. The DNA for the CDR3 is TGTGCCAGTAGTTGGCCAGCGAATCAGCCCCAGCATTTT. It encodes CASSWPANQPQHF.

CDR3 nucleotides: TGTGCCACCAGTGCCAAAAGACGTTCGGACTTTTACAATGAGCAGTTCTTC. Translated: CATSAKRRSDFYNEQFF. The chain recombines TRBV24-1 with TRBJ2-1; D is perhaps TRBD2 (5 bases). The germline V gene encodes CDR1 KGHDR and CDR2 SFDVKD. Trimming took 5 bases from V and 4 from J, leaving 20 bases between them. The CDR3 is 17 amino acids.

V gene TRBV20-1 combines with J gene TRBJ1-1; 9 bases line up with TRBD1. The CDR3 extends over 15 amino acids. Germline V CDR1 and CDR2: DFQATT, SNEGSKA (reference sequence). V was pared by 2 bases and J by 5 bases, with 9 bases of the junction left unmatched. The CDR3 DNA reads TGCAGTGCTAGACCCCAGGGACAGGGAGCTACTGAAGCTTTCTTT. Amino acids: CSARPQGQGATEAFF.

The V and J genes are TRBV5-1 and TRBJ2-7; 8 bases are shared with TRBD2. Per the germline V gene, CDR1 is SGHRS and CDR2 is YFSETQ. The CDR3 spans 15 residues. Unmatched junction bases numbered 14, after V lost 5 bases and J lost 7 bases. In DNA form, the CDR3 reads TGCGCCAGCAGTTCTCCGGGACTAGACTTATGGGAGCAGTACTTC. Residues: CASSSPGLDLWEQYF.

CDR3 nucleotide sequence: TGTGCCAGCAGCCCCTCGGGGAAGAATAATGAAAAACTGTTTTTT. Protein product: CASSPSGKNNEKLFF. The chain links TRBV27 to TRBJ1-4; D not certain. The CDR3 has 15 residues. CDR1 is MNHEY, CDR2 SMNVEV, per germline (reference sequence). V gave up 6 bases and J gave up 4 bases, with 15 bases separating them.

The V call is TRBV5-5, the J call TRBJ2-7; 10 nucleotides agree with TRBD2. The CDR3 has 15 amino acids. Trimming removed 0 bases from V and 3 bases from J; junction bases left unmatched: 3. The germline CDR1 and CDR2 sequences are SGHKS and YYEKEE (reference sequence). The CDR3 DNA reads as TGTGCCAGCAGCTTGGAACTAGCGGGGATCTACGAGCAGTACTTC. Translation gives CASSLELAGIYEQYF. Drawing the rest from reference TRBV5-5 and TRBJ2-7, the complete variable domain is DAGVTQSPTHLIKTRGQQVTLRCSPISGHKSVSWYQQVLGQGPQFIFQYYEKEERGRGNFPDRFSARQFPNYSSELNVNALLLGDSALYLCASSLELAGIYEQYFGPGTRLTVT.

In its sample, this clonotype was seen a few times. V usage is TRBV10-3 and J usage is TRBJ2-7, with 7 positions matching TRBD2. This CDR3 is built from 15 residues. With 4 bases clipped from V and 0 bases from J, the junction kept 6 bases outside the gene matches. Germline V CDR1 and CDR2: ENHRY, SYGVKD. The CDR3 here is CAISGLAVSSYEQYF. The CDR3 nucleotides read TGTGCCATCAGTGGTCTAGCGGTGAGCTCCTACGAGCAGTACTTC.